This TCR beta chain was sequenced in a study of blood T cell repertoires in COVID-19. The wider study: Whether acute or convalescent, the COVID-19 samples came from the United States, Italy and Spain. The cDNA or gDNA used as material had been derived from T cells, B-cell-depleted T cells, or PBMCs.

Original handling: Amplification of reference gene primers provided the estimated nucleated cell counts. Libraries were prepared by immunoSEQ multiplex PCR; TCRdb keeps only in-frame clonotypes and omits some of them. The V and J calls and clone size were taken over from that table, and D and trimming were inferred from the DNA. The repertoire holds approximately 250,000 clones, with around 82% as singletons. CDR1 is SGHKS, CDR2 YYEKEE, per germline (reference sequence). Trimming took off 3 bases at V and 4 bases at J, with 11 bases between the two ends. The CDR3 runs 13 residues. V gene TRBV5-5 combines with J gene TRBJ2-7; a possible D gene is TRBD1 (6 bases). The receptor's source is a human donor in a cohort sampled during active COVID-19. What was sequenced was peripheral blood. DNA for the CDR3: TGTGCCAGCAGCTCTCCCACAGGGTACGAGCAGTACTTC. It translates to CASSSPTGYEQYF.